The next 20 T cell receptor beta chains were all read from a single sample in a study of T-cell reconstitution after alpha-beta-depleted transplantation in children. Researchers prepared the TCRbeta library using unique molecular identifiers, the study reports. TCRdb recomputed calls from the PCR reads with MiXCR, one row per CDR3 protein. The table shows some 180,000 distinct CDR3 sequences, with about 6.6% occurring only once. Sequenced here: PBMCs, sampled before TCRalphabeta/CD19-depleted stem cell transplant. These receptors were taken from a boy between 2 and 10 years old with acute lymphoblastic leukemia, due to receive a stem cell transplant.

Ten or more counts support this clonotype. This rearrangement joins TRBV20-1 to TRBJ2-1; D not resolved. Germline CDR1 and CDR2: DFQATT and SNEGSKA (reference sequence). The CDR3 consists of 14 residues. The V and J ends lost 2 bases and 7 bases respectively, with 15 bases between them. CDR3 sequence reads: CSARKATGENEQFF. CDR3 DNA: TGCAGTGCTAGAAAAGCGACTGGGGAAAATGAGCAGTTCTTC.

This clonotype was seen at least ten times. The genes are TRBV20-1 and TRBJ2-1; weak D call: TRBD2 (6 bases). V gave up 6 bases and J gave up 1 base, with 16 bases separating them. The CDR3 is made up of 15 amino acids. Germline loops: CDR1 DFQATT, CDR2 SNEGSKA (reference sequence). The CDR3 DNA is TGCAGTGCAGGAGGGGCGGCTCATTCCTACAATGAGCAGTTCTTC. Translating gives CSAGGAAHSYNEQFF.

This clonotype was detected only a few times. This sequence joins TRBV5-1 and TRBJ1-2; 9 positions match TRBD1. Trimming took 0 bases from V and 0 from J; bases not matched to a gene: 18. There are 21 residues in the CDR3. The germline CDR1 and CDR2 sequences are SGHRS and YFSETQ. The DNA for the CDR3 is TGCGCCAGCAGCTTGGAATTAGGGGGCCAGGACAGGGGTCCCGCTAACTATGGCTACACCTTC. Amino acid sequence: CASSLELGGQDRGPANYGYTF. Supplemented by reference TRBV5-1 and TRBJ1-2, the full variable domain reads KAGVTQTPRYLIKTRGQQVTLSCSPISGHRSVSWYQQTPGQGLQFLFEYFSETQRNKGNFPGRFSGRQFSNSRSEMNVSTLELGDSALYLCASSLELGGQDRGPANYGYTFGSGTRLTVV.

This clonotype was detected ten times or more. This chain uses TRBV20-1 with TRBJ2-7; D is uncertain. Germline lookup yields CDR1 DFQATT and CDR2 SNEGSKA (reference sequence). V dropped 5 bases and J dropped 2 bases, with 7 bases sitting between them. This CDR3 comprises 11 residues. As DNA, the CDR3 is TGCAGTGCTGCTACTCCCTACGAGCAGTACTTC. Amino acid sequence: CSAATPYEQYF.

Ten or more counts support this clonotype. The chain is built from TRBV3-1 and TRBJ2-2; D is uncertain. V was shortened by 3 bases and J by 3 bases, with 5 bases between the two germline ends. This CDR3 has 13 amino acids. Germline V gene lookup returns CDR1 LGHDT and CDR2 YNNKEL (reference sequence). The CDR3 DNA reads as TGTGCCAGCAGCCACACGGACACCGGGGAGCTGTTTTTT. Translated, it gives CASSHTDTGELFF.

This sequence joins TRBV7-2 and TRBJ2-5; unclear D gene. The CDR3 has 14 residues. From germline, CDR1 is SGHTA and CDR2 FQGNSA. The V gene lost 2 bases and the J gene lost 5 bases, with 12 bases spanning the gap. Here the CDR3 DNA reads TGTGCCAGCAGCTTACGGCGAGCGCAGGAGACCCAGTACTTC. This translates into CASSLRRAQETQYF.

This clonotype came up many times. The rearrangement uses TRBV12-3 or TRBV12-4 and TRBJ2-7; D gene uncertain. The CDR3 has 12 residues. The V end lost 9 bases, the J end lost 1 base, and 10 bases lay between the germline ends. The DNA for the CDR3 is TGTGCCAGTAAGGGTGTATCCTACGAGCAGTACTTC. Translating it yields CASKGVSYEQYF.

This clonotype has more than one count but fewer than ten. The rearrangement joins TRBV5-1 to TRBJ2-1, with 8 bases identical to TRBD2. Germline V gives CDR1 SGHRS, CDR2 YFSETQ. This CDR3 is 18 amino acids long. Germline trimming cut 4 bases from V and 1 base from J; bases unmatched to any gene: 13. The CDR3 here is CASSPRGSAGASYNEQFF. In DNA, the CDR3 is TGCGCCAGCAGCCCCAGGGGTTCAGCGGGAGCTTCCTACAATGAGCAGTTCTTC.

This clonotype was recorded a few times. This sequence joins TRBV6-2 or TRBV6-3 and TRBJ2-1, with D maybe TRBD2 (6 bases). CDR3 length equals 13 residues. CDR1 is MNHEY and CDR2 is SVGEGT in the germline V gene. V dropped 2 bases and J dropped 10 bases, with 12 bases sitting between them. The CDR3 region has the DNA TGTGCCAGCAGTTACGTCCCCGGAGGGGAGCAGTTCTTC. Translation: CASSYVPGGEQFF.

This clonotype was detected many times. Written as DNA, the CDR3 is TGTGCCAGCAGTCTCTTAGGCCCCGTCACAGATACGCAGTATTTT. Residues: CASSLLGPVTDTQYF. The rearrangement joins TRBV27 to TRBJ2-3; D gene unclear. The CDR3 length is 15 residues. V lost 5 bases, J lost 2 bases, and 14 bases lay in between. The germline V gene has CDR1 MNHEY and CDR2 SMNVEV (reference sequence).

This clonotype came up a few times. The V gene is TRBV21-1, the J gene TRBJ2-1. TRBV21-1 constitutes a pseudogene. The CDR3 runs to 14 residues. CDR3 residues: CASSKVPLLNEQFF. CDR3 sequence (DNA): TGTGCCAGCAGCAAAGTACCGCTCCTAAATGAGCAGTTCTTC.

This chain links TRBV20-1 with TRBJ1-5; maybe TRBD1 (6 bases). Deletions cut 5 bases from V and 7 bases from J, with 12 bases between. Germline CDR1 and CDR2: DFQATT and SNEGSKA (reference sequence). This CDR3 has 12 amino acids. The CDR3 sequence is CSAEGGLQPQHF. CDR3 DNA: TGCAGTGCTGAAGGGGGTTTACAGCCCCAGCATTTT.

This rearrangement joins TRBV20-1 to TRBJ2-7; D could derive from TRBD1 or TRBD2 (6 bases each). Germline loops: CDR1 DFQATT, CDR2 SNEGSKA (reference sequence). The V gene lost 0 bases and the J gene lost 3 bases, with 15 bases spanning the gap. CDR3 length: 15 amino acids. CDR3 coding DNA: TGCAGTGCTAGAGATAGGAGGGGGACACTCTACGAGCAGTACTTC. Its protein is CSARDRRGTLYEQYF.

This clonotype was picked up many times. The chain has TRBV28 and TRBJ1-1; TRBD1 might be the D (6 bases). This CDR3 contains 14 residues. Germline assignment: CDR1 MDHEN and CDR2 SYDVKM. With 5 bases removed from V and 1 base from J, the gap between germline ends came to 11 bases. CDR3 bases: TGTGCCAGCAGTCCCCACAGGGCGAACACTGAAGCTTTCTTT. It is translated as CASSPHRANTEAFF.

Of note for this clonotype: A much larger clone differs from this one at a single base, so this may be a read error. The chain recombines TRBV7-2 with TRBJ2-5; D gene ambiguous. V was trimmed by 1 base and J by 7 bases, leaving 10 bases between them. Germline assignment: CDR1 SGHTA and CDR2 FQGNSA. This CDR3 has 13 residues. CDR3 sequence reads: CTSSLGAPGTQYF. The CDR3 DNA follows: TGTACCAGCAGCTTAGGCGCCCCGGGGACCCAGTACTTC.

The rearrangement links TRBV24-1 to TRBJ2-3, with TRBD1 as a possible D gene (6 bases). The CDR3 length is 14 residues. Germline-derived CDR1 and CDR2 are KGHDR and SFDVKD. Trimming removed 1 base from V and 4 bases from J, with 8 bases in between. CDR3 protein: CATSDFWGPDTQYF. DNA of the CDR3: TGTGCCACCAGTGATTTTTGGGGGCCAGATACGCAGTATTTT.

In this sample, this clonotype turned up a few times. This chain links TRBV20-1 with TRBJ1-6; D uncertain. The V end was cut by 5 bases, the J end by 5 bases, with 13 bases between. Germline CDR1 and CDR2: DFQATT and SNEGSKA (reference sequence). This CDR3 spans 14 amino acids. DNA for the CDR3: TGCAGTGCTCCCGGTGCGCATAATAATTCACCCCTCCACTTT. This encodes CSAPGAHNNSPLHF.

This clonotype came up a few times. CDR3: CASSLFPPAGTGPYGYTF. CDR3 nucleotides: TGTGCCAGCAGCTTATTCCCCCCTGCCGGGACAGGACCTTATGGCTACACCTTC. The rearrangement uses TRBV11-2 and TRBJ1-2; 8 nucleotides align to TRBD1. V lost 2 bases and J lost 5; bases outside the gene matches: 16. This CDR3 has 18 amino acids. The V gene's germline CDR1 is SGHAT and CDR2 FQNNGV.

The CDR3 protein is CASSQGTGAKETQYF. The CDR3 DNA follows: TGCGCCAGCAGCCAAGGGACGGGGGCTAAAGAGACCCAGTACTTC. The chain has TRBV4-3 and TRBJ2-5; D might be TRBD1 or TRBD2, each matching 6 bases. Trimming took off 1 base at V and 3 bases at J, with 12 bases between the two ends. Germline CDR1 reads LGHNA; CDR2 reads YSLEER. There are 15 residues in the CDR3.

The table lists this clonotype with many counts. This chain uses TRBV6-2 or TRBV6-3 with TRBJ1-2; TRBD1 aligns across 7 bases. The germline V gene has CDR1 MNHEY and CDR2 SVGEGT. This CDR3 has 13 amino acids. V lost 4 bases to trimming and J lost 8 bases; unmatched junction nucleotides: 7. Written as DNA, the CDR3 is TGTGCCAGCAGTTCGGGACAGTATCACGGCTACACCTTC. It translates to CASSSGQYHGYTF.